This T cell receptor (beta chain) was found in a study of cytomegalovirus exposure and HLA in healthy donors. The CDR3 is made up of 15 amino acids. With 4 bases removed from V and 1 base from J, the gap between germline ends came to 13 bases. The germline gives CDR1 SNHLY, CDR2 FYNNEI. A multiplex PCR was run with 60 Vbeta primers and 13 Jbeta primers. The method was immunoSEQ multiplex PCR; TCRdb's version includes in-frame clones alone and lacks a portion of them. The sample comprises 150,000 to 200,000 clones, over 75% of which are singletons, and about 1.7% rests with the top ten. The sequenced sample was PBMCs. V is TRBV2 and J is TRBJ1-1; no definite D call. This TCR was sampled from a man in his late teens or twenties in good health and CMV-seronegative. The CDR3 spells CASSASDLGNTEAFF. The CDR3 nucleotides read TGTGCCAGCAGTGCATCCGATCTAGGGAACACTGAAGCTTTCTTT. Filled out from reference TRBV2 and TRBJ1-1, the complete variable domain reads EPEVTQTPSHQVTQMGQEVILRCVPISNHLYFYWYRQILGQKVEFLVSFYNNEISEKSEIFDDQFSVERPDGSNFTLKIRSTKLEDSAMYFCASSASDLGNTEAFFGQGTRLTVV.